This T cell receptor beta chain originates from a study of blood T cell repertoires in COVID-19 (dated by TCRdb to about 2020). Context from the whole study: Samples from collaborators originated in the United States, Italy and Spain and spanned both the acute and convalescent phases of COVID-19. The prospective study material was composed of cDNA or gDNA derived from T cells, B-cell-depleted T cells, or PBMCs. The dataset comprised deeply sampled blood TCRbeta repertoires from subjects exposed to, actively infected with, or recovered from COVID-19. Where available, HLA class I and class II types were obtained from metadata supplied by the sample provider rather than from assay-based typing. Sample metadata almost always included a de-identified subject ID, COVID-19 status, age in years and sex. The samples were drawn from two sources: the first 160 participants of the ongoing ImmuneRACE study, and 950 to 1,500 subjects contributed by 6 global collaborators. The repertoires were released in a freely available public database intended as a resource for research on the immune response to SARS-CoV-2.

There are a few counts of this clone. Its target antigen remains unknown. Nothing much larger sits one base from this clone, and base qualities are not available. Participants in the prospective study were aged about 18 to 89 years, lived in approximately 26 United States geographic areas, and enrolled through a virtual design. To assign participants to cohorts, the prospective study relied on clinical history that participants themselves reported in a screening survey and a study questionnaire. Recovered participants in ImmuneRACE Cohort 3 were defined by two consecutive negative NP/OP PCR tests, clearance by a healthcare professional, or resolution of symptoms. In the prospective study, mobile phlebotomists collected whole blood, serum and a nasopharyngeal or oropharyngeal swab from each participant. Over a 2-month period, participants in the prospective study had the option of providing additional blood draws and questionnaires. Blood samples from the prospective study were shipped frozen or at room temperature prior to DNA extraction.

From the cysteine through the phenylalanine, the CDR3 covers 16 amino acids. CDR3 DNA only is kept here, 48 bases in frame from base 1. Here V drops 3 bases and J drops 2 bases, and the junction holds 8 bases not matched to any gene. Reading the germline V gene gives CDR1 KGHDR and CDR2 SFDVKD. The paper's findings and limits, for the study overall: Clinical and demographic metadata were provided uncurated, with the amount varying by source and participant.

The immunoSEQ Assay, a bias-controlled multiplex PCR, was used to amplify TCRbeta CDR3 regions from genomic DNA. The study's own analysis went as follows. The number of nucleated cells in each sample was estimated from the amplification of reference gene primers within the assay. Sequence reads were collapsed and filtered to measure the absolute abundance of every unique TCRbeta CDR3 rearrangement. For each sample, productive Simpson clonality was calculated as the square root of Simpson's diversity index across productive rearrangements. TCRdb's version of the immuneACCESS table is confined to in-frame rearrangements and falls short of the full clone set. An unresolved V gene accounts for under half of the shortfall where checked; the remainder is of unknown origin. D and trimming were read from the DNA, whereas the V and J calls and clone size are those reported in that table. This sample holds 300,000 or so clones; 80% to 90% were observed only once. The ten largest account for about 10% of the sample.

Source material: PBMCs or T cells enriched from blood (not recorded which). The V gene is TRBV24-1 and the J gene is TRBJ1-2, and TRBD1 aligns with 7 junction nucleotides. This clonotype was sampled from a woman under 30 who had recovered from COVID-19. The DNA sequence follows: TGTGCCACCAGTGATGGAAGACAGGGAGTCAACTATGGCTACACCTTC. Its translation is CATSDGRQGVNYGYTF.